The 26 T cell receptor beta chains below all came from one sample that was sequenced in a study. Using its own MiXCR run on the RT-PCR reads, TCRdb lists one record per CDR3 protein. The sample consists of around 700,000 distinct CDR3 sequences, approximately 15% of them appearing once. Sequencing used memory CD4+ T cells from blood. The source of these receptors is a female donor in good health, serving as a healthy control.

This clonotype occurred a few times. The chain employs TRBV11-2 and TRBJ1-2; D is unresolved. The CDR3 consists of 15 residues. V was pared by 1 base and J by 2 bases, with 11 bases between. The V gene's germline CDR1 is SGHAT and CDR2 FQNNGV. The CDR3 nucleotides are TGTGCCAGCAGCTTAGTACGGAAGAAGAACTATGGCTACACCTTC. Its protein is CASSLVRKKNYGYTF.

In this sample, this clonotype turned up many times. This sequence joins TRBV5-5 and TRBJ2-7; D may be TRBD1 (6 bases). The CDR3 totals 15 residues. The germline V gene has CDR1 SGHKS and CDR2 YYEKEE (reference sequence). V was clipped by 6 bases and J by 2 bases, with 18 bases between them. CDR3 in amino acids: CASTLDPGVPYEQYF. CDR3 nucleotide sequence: TGTGCCAGCACCCTCGATCCAGGGGTACCCTACGAGCAGTACTTC. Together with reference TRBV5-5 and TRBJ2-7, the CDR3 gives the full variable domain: DAGVTQSPTHLIKTRGQQVTLRCSPISGHKSVSWYQQVLGQGPQFIFQYYEKEERGRGNFPDRFSARQFPNYSSELNVNALLLGDSALYLCASTLDPGVPYEQYFGPGTRLTVT.

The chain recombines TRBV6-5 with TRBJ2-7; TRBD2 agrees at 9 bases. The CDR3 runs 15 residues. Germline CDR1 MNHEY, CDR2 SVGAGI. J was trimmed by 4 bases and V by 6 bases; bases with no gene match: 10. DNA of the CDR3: TGTGCCAGCAGCCTAGGGCGGGGGGGCTTTTACGAGCAGTACTTC. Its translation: CASSLGRGGFYEQYF.

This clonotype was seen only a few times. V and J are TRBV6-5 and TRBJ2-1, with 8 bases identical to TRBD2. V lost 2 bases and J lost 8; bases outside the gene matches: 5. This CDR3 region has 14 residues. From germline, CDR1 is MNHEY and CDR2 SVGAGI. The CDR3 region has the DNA TGTGCCAGCAGTTACCGGGAGGGCCCTCATGAGCAGTTCTTC. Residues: CASSYREGPHEQFF.

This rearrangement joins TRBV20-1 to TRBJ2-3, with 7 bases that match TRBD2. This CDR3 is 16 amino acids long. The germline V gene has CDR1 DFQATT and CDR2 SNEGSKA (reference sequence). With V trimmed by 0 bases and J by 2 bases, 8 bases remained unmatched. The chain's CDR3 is CSARDSGLGHTDTQYF. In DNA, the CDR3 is TGCAGTGCTAGAGATTCTGGACTAGGTCACACAGATACGCAGTATTTT.

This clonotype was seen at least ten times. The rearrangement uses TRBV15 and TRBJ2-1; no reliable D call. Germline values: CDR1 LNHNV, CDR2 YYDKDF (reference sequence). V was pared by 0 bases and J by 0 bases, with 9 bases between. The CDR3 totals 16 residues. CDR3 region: CATSRDRLSSYNEQFF. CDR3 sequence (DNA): TGTGCCACCAGCAGAGATCGTCTGAGCTCCTACAATGAGCAGTTCTTC.

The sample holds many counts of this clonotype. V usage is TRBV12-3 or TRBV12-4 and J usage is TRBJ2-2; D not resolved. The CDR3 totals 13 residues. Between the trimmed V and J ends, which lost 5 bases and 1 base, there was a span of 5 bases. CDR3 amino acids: CASSARNTGELFF. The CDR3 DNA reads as TGTGCCAGCAGTGCCAGGAACACCGGGGAGCTGTTTTTT.

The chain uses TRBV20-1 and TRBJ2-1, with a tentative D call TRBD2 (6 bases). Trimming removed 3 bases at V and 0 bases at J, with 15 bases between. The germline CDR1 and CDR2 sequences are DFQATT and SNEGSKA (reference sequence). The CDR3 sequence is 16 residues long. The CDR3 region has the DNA TGCAGTGCTAGCTTCCTAGCGAGAAGCTCCTACAATGAGCAGTTCTTC. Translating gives CSASFLARSSYNEQFF.

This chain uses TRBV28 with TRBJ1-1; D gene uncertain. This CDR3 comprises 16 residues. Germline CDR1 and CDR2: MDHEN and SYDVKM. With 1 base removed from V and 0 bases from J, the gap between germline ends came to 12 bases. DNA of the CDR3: TGTGCCAGCAGTTTATCGACGGGAAAAATGAACACTGAAGCTTTCTTT. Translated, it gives CASSLSTGKMNTEAFF.

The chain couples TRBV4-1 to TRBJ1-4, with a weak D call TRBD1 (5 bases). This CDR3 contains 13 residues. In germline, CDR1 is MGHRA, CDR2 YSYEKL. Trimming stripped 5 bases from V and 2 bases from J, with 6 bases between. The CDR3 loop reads CASSGTTNEKLFF. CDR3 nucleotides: TGCGCCAGCAGCGGGACCACTAATGAAAAACTGTTTTTT.

The CDR3 here is CSARGGTAGGETQYF. CDR3 DNA sequence: TGCAGTGCTAGAGGGGGAACGGCGGGCGGAGAGACCCAGTACTTC. The V and J genes are TRBV20-1 and TRBJ2-5; a weak D match, TRBD2 (5 bases). The CDR3 totals 15 residues. Between the trimmed V and J ends, which lost 1 base and 4 bases, there was a span of 16 bases. Germline CDR1 is DFQATT and CDR2 is SNEGSKA (reference sequence).

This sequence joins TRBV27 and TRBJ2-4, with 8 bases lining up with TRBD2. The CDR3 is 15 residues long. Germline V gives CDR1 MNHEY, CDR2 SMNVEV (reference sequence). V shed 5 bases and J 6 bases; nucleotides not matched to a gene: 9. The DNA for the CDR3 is TGTGCCAGCAGTCCCCTTCAAGCGGGAGTAAACATTCAGTACTTC. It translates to CASSPLQAGVNIQYF.

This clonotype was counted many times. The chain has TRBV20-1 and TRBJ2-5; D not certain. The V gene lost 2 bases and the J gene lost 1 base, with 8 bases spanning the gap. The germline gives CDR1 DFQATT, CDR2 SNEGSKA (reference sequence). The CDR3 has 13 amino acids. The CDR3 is CSARKNFQETQYF. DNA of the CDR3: TGCAGTGCTAGAAAGAACTTCCAAGAGACCCAGTACTTC.

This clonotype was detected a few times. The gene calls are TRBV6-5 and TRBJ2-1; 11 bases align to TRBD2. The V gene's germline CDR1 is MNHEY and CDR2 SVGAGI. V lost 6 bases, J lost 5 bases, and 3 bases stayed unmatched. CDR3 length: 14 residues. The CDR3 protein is CASRLAGGNNEQFF. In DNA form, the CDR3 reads TGTGCCAGCAGGTTAGCGGGGGGGAACAATGAGCAGTTCTTC.

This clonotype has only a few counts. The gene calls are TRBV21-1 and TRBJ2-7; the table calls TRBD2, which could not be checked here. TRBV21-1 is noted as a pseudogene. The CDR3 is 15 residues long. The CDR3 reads CASSNGGIASYEQYF. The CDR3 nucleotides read TGTGCCAGCAGCAACGGCGGGATCGCCTCCTACGAGCAGTACTTC.

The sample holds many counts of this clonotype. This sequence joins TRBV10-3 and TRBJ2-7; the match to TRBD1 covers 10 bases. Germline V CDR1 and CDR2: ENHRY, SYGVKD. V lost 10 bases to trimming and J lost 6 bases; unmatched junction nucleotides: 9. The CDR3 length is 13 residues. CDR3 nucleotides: TGTGCCACCAGCAGGGACAGGGGATCCGAGCAGTACTTC. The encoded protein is CATSRDRGSEQYF.

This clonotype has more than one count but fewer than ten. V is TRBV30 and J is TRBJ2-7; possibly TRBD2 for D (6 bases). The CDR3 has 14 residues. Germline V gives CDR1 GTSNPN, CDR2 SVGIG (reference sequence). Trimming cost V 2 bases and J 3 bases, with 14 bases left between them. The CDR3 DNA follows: TGTGCCTGGAGTAGAGCGGGTGGGGGCTACGAGCAGTACTTC. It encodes CAWSRAGGGYEQYF.

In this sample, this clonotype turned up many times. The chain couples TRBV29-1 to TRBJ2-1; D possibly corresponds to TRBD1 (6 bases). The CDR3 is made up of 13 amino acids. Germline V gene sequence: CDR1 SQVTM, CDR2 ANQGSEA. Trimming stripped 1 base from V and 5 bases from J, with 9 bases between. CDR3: CSVEGAGDNEQFF. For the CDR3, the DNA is TGCAGCGTTGAAGGGGCAGGGGACAATGAGCAGTTCTTC.

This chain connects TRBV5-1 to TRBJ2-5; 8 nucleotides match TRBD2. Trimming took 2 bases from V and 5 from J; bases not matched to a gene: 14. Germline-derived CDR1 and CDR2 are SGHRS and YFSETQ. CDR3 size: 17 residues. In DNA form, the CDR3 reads TGCGCCAGCAGCTTTCCCGGGACTAGTCCTGGGTTTGAGACCCAGTACTTC. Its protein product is CASSFPGTSPGFETQYF. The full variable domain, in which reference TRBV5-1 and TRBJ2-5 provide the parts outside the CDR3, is KAGVTQTPRYLIKTRGQQVTLSCSPISGHRSVSWYQQTPGQGLQFLFEYFSETQRNKGNFPGRFSGRQFSNSRSEMNVSTLELGDSALYLCASSFPGTSPGFETQYFGPGTRLLVL.

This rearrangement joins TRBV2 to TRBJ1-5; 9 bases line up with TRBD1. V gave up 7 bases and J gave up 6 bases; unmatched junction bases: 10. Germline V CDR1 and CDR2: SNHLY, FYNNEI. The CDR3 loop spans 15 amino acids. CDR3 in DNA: TGTGCCAGCACCCAGGGGGGACAGGGACTTCAGCCCCAGCATTTT. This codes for CASTQGGQGLQPQHF. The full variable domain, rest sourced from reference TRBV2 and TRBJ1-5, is EPEVTQTPSHQVTQMGQEVILRCVPISNHLYFYWYRQILGQKVEFLVSFYNNEISEKSEIFDDQFSVERPDGSNFTLKIRSTKLEDSAMYFCASTQGGQGLQPQHFGDGTRLSIL.

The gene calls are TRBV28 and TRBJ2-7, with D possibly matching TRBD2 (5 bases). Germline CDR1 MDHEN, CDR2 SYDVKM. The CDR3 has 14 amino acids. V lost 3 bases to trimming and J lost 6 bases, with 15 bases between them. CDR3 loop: CASSFVLPEGEQYF. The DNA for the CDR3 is TGTGCCAGCAGTTTCGTCCTCCCTGAGGGCGAGCAGTACTTC.

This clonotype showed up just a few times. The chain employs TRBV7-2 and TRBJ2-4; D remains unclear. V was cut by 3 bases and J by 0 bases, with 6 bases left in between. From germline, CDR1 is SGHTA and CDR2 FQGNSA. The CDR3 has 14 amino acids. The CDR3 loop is CASSFRLAKNIQYF. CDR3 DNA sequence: TGTGCCAGCAGCTTTAGACTAGCCAAAAACATTCAGTACTTC.

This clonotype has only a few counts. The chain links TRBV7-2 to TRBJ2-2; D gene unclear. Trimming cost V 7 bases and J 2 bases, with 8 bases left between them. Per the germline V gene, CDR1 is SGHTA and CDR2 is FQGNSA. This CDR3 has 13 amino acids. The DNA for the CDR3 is TGTGCCAGCATGTTCCGAAACACCGGGGAGCTGTTTTTT. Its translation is CASMFRNTGELFF.

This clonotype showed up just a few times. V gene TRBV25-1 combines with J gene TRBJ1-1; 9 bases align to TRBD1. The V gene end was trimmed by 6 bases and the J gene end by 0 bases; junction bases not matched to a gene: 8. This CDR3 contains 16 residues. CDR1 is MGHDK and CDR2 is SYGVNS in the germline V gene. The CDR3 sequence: CASRSARTGVNTEAFF. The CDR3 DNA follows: TGTGCCAGCAGGTCCGCCCGGACAGGGGTGAACACTGAAGCTTTCTTT.

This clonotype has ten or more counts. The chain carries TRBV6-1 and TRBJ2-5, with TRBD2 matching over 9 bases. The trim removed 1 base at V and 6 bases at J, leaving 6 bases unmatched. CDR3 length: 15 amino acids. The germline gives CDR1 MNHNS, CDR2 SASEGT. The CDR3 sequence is CASSEGGRGLQTQYF. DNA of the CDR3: TGTGCCAGCAGTGAAGGCGGGAGGGGGTTGCAGACCCAGTACTTC.

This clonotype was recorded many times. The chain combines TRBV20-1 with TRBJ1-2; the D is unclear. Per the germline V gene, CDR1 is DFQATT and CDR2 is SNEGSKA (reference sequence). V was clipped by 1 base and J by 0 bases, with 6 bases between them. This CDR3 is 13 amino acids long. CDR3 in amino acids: CSARGGPNYGYTF. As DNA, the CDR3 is TGCAGTGCTAGAGGAGGGCCTAACTATGGCTACACCTTC.